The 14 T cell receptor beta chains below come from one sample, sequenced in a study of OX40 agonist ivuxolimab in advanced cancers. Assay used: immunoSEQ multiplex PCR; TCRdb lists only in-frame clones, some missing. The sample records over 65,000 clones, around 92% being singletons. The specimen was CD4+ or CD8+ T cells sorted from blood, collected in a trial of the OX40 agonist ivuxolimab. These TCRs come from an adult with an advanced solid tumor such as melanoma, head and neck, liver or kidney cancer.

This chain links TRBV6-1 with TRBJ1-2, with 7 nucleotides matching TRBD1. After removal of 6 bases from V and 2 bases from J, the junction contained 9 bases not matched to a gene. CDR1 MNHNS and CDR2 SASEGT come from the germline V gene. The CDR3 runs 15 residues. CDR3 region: CASRGRQGANYGYTF. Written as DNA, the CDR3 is TGTGCCAGCAGGGGAAGACAGGGAGCAAACTATGGCTACACCTTC.

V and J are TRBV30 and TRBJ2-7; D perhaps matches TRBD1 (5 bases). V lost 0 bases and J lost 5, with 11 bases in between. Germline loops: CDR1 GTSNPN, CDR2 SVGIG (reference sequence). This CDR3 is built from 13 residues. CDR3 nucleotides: TGTGCCTGGAGTGTACAGGTTCGGGACGAGCAGTACTTC. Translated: CAWSVQVRDEQYF.

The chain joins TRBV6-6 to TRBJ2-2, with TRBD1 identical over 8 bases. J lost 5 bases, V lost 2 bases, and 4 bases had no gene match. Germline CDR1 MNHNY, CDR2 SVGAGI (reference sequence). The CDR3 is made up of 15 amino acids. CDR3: CASSYDRGNTGELFF. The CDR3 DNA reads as TGTGCCAGCAGTTACGACAGGGGAAATACCGGGGAGCTGTTTTTT.

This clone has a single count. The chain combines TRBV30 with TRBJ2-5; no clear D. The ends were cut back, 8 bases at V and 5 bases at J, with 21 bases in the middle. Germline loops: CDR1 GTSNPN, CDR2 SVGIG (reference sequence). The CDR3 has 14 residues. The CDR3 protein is CASHSPRARETQYF. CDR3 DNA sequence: TGTGCCAGCCATTCCCCCCGGGCACGGGAGACCCAGTACTTC. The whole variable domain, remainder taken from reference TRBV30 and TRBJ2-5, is SQTIHQWPATLVQPVGSPLSLECTVEGTSNPNLYWYRQAAGRGLQLLFYSVGIGQISSEVPQNLSASRPQDRQFILSSKKLLLSDSGFYLCASHSPRARETQYFGPGTRLLVL.

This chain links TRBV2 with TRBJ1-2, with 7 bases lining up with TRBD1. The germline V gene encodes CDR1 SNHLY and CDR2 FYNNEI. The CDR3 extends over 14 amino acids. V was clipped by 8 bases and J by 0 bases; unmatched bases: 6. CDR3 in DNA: TGTGCCAGCGGAGGGACAGTAACTAACTATGGCTACACCTTC. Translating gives CASGGTVTNYGYTF.

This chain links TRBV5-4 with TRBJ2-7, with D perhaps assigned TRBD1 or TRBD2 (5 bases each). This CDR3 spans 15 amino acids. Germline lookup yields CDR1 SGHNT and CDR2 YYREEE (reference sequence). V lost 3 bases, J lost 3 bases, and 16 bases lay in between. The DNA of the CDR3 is TGTGCCAGCAGCTCGGGACCTACTGGGGACTACGAGCAGTACTTC. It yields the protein CASSSGPTGDYEQYF.

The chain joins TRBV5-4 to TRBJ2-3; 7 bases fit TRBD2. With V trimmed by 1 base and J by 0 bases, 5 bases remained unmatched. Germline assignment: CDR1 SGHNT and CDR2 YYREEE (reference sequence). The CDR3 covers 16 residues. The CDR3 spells CASSLLPSGSTDTQYF. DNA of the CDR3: TGTGCCAGCAGCTTGTTACCTAGCGGAAGCACAGATACGCAGTATTTT.

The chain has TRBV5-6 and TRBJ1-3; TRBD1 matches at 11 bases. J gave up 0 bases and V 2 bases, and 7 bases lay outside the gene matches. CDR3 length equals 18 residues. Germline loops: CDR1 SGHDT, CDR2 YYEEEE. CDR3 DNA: TGTGCCAGCAGCTTTGGGACAGGGGGAACCTTCTCTGGAAACACCATATATTTT. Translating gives CASSFGTGGTFSGNTIYF.

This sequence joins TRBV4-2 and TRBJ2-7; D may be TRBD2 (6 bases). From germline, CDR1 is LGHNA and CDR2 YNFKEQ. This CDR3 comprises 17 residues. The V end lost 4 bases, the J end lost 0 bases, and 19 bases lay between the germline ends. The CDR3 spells CASSLLGVASDSYEQYF. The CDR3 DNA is TGTGCCAGCAGCCTACTTGGAGTGGCTAGCGACTCCTACGAGCAGTACTTC.

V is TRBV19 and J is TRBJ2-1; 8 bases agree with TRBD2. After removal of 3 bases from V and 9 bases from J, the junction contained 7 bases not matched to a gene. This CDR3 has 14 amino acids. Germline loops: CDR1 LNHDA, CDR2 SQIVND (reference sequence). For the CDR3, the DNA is TGTGCCAGTAGTATTAGCGCGGGAGGTGGTGAGCAGTTCTTC. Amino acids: CASSISAGGGEQFF.

DNA for the CDR3: TGTGCCAGCAGAAGGGAGGCGAGCTCCTACAATGAGCAGTTCTTC. Translating gives CASRREASSYNEQFF. This rearrangement joins TRBV6-6 to TRBJ2-1, with D maybe TRBD2 (6 bases). CDR1 and CDR2 from the germline V gene are MNHNY and SVGAGI (reference sequence). The CDR3 is made up of 15 amino acids. V lost 6 bases to trimming and J lost 0 bases, with 12 bases between them.

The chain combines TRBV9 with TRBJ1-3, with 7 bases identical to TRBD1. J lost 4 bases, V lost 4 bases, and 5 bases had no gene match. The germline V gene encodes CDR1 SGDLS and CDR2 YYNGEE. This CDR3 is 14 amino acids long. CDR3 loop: CASSRTGDGNTIYF. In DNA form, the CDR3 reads TGTGCCAGCAGCCGTACAGGGGACGGAAACACCATATATTTT.

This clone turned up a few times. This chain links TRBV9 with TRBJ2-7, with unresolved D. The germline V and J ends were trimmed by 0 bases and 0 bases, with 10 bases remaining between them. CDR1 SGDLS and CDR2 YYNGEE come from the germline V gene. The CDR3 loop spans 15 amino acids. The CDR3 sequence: CASSVGAHLSYEQYF. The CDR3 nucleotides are TGTGCCAGCAGCGTAGGGGCCCACCTCTCCTACGAGCAGTACTTC.

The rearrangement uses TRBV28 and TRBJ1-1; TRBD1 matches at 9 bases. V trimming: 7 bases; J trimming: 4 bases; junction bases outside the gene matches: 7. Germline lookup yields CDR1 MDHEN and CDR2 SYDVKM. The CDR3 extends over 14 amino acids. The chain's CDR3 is CASTFTGGVTEAFF. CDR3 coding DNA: TGTGCCAGCACCTTTACAGGGGGCGTCACTGAAGCTTTCTTT.